One TCR beta chain is described in this entry. The entry originates in a study of T cells after somatic rescue of genetic block. Trimming removed 2 bases from V and 7 bases from J, with 14 bases in between. The germline V gene has CDR1 SNHLY and CDR2 FYNNEI. The CDR3 has 14 residues. The assay was immunoSEQ multiplex PCR, and TCRdb's table has in-frame clones only and misses some. This table has 95,000 to 120,000 clones, just over 90% appearing once. This chain joins TRBV2 and TRBJ1-2; D perhaps matches TRBD1 (5 bases). Sample: peripheral blood mononuclear cells (PBMCs). The TCR originated in a young woman. The CDR3 protein is CASSESRQGLGYTF. In DNA, the CDR3 is TGTGCCAGCAGTGAAAGTCGTCAGGGTCTTGGCTACACCTTC.